Shown below are 24 T cell receptor beta chains from a single sample sequenced in a study of Tregs in tolerant kidney transplant recipients. Produced via immunoSEQ multiplex PCR; TCRdb's table is partial and in-frame only. In the table there are some 100,000 clones, 85% to 95% of which are singletons. Sequences were obtained from CD4+ T cells from blood. The receptors stem from a human donor in good health.

The DNA of the CDR3 is TGTGCCAGCAGCTATAGCGGAACTAGCACAGATACGCAGTATTTT. Translating it yields CASSYSGTSTDTQYF. V is TRBV7-9 and J is TRBJ2-3; D might be TRBD2 (6 bases). The CDR3 length is 15 residues. The germline V gene encodes CDR1 SEHNR and CDR2 FQNEAQ (reference sequence). V was clipped by 4 bases and J by 0 bases, with 11 bases between them.

The chain is built from TRBV5-1 and TRBJ2-1; TRBD2 might be the D (5 bases). Trimming removed 4 bases from V and 5 bases from J, with 13 bases in between. The germline gives CDR1 SGHRS, CDR2 YFSETQ. This CDR3 comprises 14 residues. CDR3 amino acids: CASSQPTRDNEQFF. The CDR3 region has the DNA TGCGCCAGCAGCCAACCAACTAGGGACAATGAGCAGTTCTTC. The full variable domain, completed using reference TRBV5-1 and TRBJ2-1, is KAGVTQTPRYLIKTRGQQVTLSCSPISGHRSVSWYQQTPGQGLQFLFEYFSETQRNKGNFPGRFSGRQFSNSRSEMNVSTLELGDSALYLCASSQPTRDNEQFFGPGTRLTVL.

The chain has TRBV25-1 and TRBJ1-2, with D perhaps TRBD1 (5 bases). Trimming took off 4 bases at V and 6 bases at J, with 15 bases between the two ends. The CDR3 is made up of 14 amino acids. Germline-derived CDR1 and CDR2 are MGHDK and SYGVNS. CDR3 coding DNA: TGTGCCAGCAGTGGAAGACAGAGCCGGAATGGCTACACCTTC. Translation gives CASSGRQSRNGYTF.

This clone was recorded once. The V call is TRBV4-2, the J call TRBJ2-1, with 8 bases matching TRBD2. Looked up from germline, CDR1 is LGHNA and CDR2 is YNFKEQ. V was pared by 8 bases and J by 2 bases, with 8 bases of the junction left unmatched. This CDR3 comprises 15 residues. This CDR3 is CASAEPAGAYNEQFF. As DNA, the CDR3 is TGTGCCAGCGCCGAACCAGCGGGAGCCTACAATGAGCAGTTCTTC.

The V call is TRBV18, the J call TRBJ1-4, with 9 bases lining up with TRBD1. Germline CDR1 reads KGHSH; CDR2 reads LQKENI. Losses at the gene ends were 1 base for V and 6 bases for J; bases not matched to a gene: 3. This CDR3 has 15 residues. CDR3 amino acids: CASSPLGQGYEKLFF. The CDR3 region has the DNA TGTGCCAGCTCACCACTCGGACAGGGGTATGAAAAACTGTTTTTT.

Remarks on this clone: In the same sample, other DNA sequences code for this CDR3. In DNA form, the CDR3 reads TGCAGCGTTACCCCAGCCCTGACAGGGTCTTTCTATGGCTACACCTTC. Its translation: CSVTPALTGSFYGYTF. V is TRBV29-1 and J is TRBJ1-2; 7 nucleotides line up with TRBD1. The V and J ends lost 5 bases and 4 bases, in that order; junction bases with no gene match: 16. Germline V gene data show CDR1 as SQVTM and CDR2 as ANQGSEA. The CDR3 covers 16 residues.

V is TRBV14 and J is TRBJ2-3; D is tentatively TRBD1 or TRBD2 (5 bases each). V dropped 4 bases and J dropped 6 bases, with 20 bases sitting between them. The CDR3 is 16 amino acids. Germline V lookup: CDR1 SGHDN, CDR2 FVKESK. The CDR3 loop reads CASSPSGTLRWDTQYF. The DNA for the CDR3 is TGTGCCAGCAGCCCCTCCGGGACCCTCCGCTGGGATACGCAGTATTTT.

The sample holds one count of this clone. The chain has TRBV5-1 and TRBJ2-1; TRBD2 matches 12 bases. The CDR3 contains 15 residues. Germline CDR1 SGHRS, CDR2 YFSETQ. After removal of 3 bases from V and 9 bases from J, the junction contained 7 bases not matched to a gene. The CDR3 loop is CASSSLAGGPGEQFF. As DNA, the CDR3 is TGCGCCAGCAGCTCCCTAGCGGGGGGGCCAGGTGAGCAGTTCTTC.

V and J are TRBV11-3 and TRBJ2-1, with D perhaps matching TRBD2 (6 bases). Trimming stripped 1 base from V and 7 bases from J, with 11 bases between. Germline V gene lookup returns CDR1 SGHNT and CDR2 YENEEA. The CDR3 has 14 amino acids. This chain's CDR3 is CASSLGGTQNEQFF. The DNA for the CDR3 is TGTGCCAGCAGCTTAGGAGGGACTCAGAATGAGCAGTTCTTC.

This clone was observed a single time. The chain employs TRBV6-5 and TRBJ1-2, with D perhaps matching TRBD1 (6 bases). Germline CDR1 and CDR2: MNHEY and SVGAGI. Trimming removed 5 bases at V and 0 bases at J, with 13 bases between. CDR3 size: 15 residues. The CDR3 loop is CASSLMGASNYGYTF. The CDR3 DNA reads TGTGCCAGCAGTCTCATGGGGGCCTCTAACTATGGCTACACCTTC.

The CDR3 reads CASSPGGSGFDSYEQYF. The CDR3 DNA follows: TGTGCCAGCAGCCCTGGCGGAAGTGGCTTTGATTCCTACGAGCAGTACTTC. This chain joins TRBV5-4 and TRBJ2-7; D remains unclear. Germline CDR1 is SGHNT and CDR2 is YYREEE (reference sequence). V shed 4 bases and J shed 1 base, with 21 bases lying between them. This CDR3 is built from 17 residues. Drawing the rest from reference TRBV5-4 and TRBJ2-7, the complete variable domain is ETGVTQSPTHLIKTRGQQVTLRCSSQSGHNTVSWYQQALGQGPQFIFQYYREEENGRGNFPPRFSGLQFPNYSSELNVNALELDDSALYLCASSPGGSGFDSYEQYFGPGTRLTVT.

This clone was counted a single time. The V call is TRBV27, the J call TRBJ2-7; 10 nucleotides match TRBD2. V lost 3 bases to trimming and J lost 4 bases; unmatched junction nucleotides: 3. The CDR3 is 14 amino acids. Germline V lookup: CDR1 MNHEY, CDR2 SMNVEV (reference sequence). CDR3 sequence (DNA): TGTGCCAGCAGTTTGGCTAGCGGGAGTTACGAGCAGTACTTC. Amino acids: CASSLASGSYEQYF.

This clone showed up just a few times. The chain carries TRBV6-1 and TRBJ1-2, with 9 bases that match TRBD1. Germline V gene data show CDR1 as MNHNS and CDR2 as SASEGT. The CDR3 spans 15 residues. J was trimmed by 3 bases and V by 4 bases; bases with no gene match: 6. CDR3 region: CASSVGDRGYYGYTF. CDR3 coding DNA: TGTGCCAGCAGTGTTGGAGACAGGGGGTACTATGGCTACACCTTC.

This clone appeared a single time. J is TRBJ1-2 and V is TRBV6-6; D is unresolved. Trimming took off 7 bases at V and 3 bases at J, with 15 bases between the two ends. This CDR3 contains 14 residues. The germline CDR1 and CDR2 sequences are MNHNY and SVGAGI (reference sequence). CDR3 sequence: CASTISRPDYGYTF. The CDR3 DNA sequence: TGTGCCAGCACCATCAGCCGGCCCGACTATGGCTACACCTTC.

This clone was counted only a few times. The chain joins TRBV2 to TRBJ1-3; the D is unclear. CDR3 length: 12 residues. CDR1 and CDR2 (germline): SNHLY, FYNNEI. V lost 7 bases and J lost 3, with 7 bases in between. The CDR3 loop reads CASKRDGNTIYF. The CDR3 bases are TGTGCCAGCAAGAGGGATGGAAACACCATATATTTT.

This clone was observed a single time. The rearrangement links TRBV5-1 to TRBJ1-4, with a possible D match to TRBD1 (5 bases). Germline CDR1 SGHRS, CDR2 YFSETQ. V was clipped by 0 bases and J by 6 bases, with 9 bases between them. CDR3 size: 14 residues. The CDR3 loop reads CASSLAGTYEKLFF. CDR3 DNA sequence: TGCGCCAGCAGCTTGGCCGGGACCTATGAAAAACTGTTTTTT.

This clone was found once. V is TRBV7-8 and J is TRBJ1-3; 7 bases are shared with TRBD1. The CDR3 contains 14 residues. With 3 bases clipped from V and 4 bases from J, the junction kept 3 bases outside the gene matches. Looked up from germline, CDR1 is SGHVS and CDR2 is FQNEAQ. CDR3 DNA sequence: TGTGCCAGCAGCTTGACAGGGTTCGGAAACACCATATATTTT. It specifies CASSLTGFGNTIYF.

The chain has TRBV5-1 and TRBJ1-3, with D perhaps TRBD1 (5 bases). The CDR3 sequence is 14 residues long. V gave up 4 bases and J gave up 6 bases, with 14 bases separating them. Germline lookup yields CDR1 SGHRS and CDR2 YFSETQ. CDR3 DNA: TGCGCCAGCAGCGCGGGGGGTAAGGAAAACACCATATATTTT. This gives the protein CASSAGGKENTIYF.

The chain joins TRBV9 to TRBJ2-1, with D possibly being TRBD1 or TRBD2 (5 bases each). The CDR3 is 17 amino acids. The germline V gene encodes CDR1 SGDLS and CDR2 YYNGEE. The V and J ends lost 3 bases and 4 bases respectively, with 20 bases between them. The DNA of the CDR3 is TGTGCCAGCAGCGCCCGGACTCCGACGGGGCTATACAATGAGCAGTTCTTC. It specifies CASSARTPTGLYNEQFF.

The V call is TRBV6-1, the J call TRBJ1-3; no reliable D call. The CDR3 spans 12 residues. V lost 4 bases and J lost 7, with 8 bases in between. The germline V gene encodes CDR1 MNHNS and CDR2 SASEGT. The CDR3 region is CASSAQWNTIYF. As DNA, the CDR3 is TGTGCCAGCAGTGCCCAGTGGAACACCATATATTTT.

The genes are TRBV5-4 and TRBJ2-5; the D is unclear. The CDR3 runs 12 residues. Looked up from germline, CDR1 is SGHNT and CDR2 is YYREEE (reference sequence). V dropped 4 bases and J dropped 1 base, with 5 bases sitting between them. The CDR3 bases are TGTGCCAGCAGCCAGACCCAAGAGACCCAGTACTTC. Translating gives CASSQTQETQYF.

The chain has TRBV12-5 and TRBJ2-1; TRBD2 agrees at 14 bases. The CDR3 loop spans 15 amino acids. CDR1 and CDR2 from the germline V gene are LGHNT and FRNRAP. J lost 7 bases, V lost 6 bases, and 5 bases had no gene match. CDR3 in DNA: TGTGCTAGTGGCCCGACTAGCGGGGGGGCGAATGAGCAGTTCTTC. Amino acids: CASGPTSGGANEQFF.

The CDR3: CASSRTGGLAGGPHEQFF. CDR3 in DNA: TGTGCCAGTAGTAGAACGGGAGGACTAGCGGGAGGGCCGCATGAGCAGTTCTTC. This chain links TRBV19 with TRBJ2-1; 15 bases map to TRBD2. Germline CDR1 and CDR2: LNHDA and SQIVND (reference sequence). The V gene end was trimmed by 4 bases and the J gene end by 8 bases; junction bases not matched to a gene: 12. The CDR3 consists of 18 residues.

The chain recombines TRBV5-1 with TRBJ2-7; possible D gene TRBD1, 6 bases. Germline CDR1 reads SGHRS; CDR2 reads YFSETQ. Trimming stripped 1 base from V and 1 base from J, with 12 bases between. CDR3 length: 15 residues. CDR3 sequence (DNA): TGCGCCAGCAGCTTGCGACCAGGGGTATCCTACGAGCAGTACTTC. Its translation is CASSLRPGVSYEQYF.